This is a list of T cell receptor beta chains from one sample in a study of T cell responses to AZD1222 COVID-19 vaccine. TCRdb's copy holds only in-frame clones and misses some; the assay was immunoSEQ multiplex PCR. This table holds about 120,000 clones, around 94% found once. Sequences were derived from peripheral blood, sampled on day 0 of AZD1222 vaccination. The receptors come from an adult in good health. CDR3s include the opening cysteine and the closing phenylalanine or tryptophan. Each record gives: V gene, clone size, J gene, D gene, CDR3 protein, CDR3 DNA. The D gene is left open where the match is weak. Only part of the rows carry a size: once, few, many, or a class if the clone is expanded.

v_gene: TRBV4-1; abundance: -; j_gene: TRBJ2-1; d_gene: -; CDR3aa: CASSQVSGSYNEQFF; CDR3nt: TGCGCCAGCAGCCAAGTGAGCGGGTCCTACAATGAGCAGTTCTTC
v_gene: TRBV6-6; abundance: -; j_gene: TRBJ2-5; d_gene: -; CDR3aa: CASSYSLETQYF; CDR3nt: TGTGCCAGCAGTTACTCCCTGGAGACCCAGTACTTC
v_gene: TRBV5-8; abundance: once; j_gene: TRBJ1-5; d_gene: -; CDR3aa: CASSPRAPNPSNQPQHF; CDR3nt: TGTGCCAGCAGCCCCCGGGCCCCGAACCCTAGCAATCAGCCCCAGCATTTT
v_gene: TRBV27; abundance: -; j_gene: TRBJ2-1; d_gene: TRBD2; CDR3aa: CASFYGASGHYNEQFF; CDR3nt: TGTGCCAGCTTCTACGGGGCTAGCGGACATTACAATGAGCAGTTCTTC
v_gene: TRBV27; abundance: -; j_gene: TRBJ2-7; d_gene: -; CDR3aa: CASSWGGSRYEQYF; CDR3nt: TGTGCCAGCAGTTGGGGCGGGTCCCGGTACGAGCAGTACTTC
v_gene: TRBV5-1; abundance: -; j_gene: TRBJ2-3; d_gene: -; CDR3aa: CASSSQISGTDTQYF; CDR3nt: TGCGCCAGCAGCTCCCAAATTAGCGGCACAGATACGCAGTATTTT
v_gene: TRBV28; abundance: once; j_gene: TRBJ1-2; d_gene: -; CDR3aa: CASSLPAARVDGYTF; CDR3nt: TGTGCCAGCAGTTTGCCGGCGGCTCGGGTGGATGGCTACACCTTC
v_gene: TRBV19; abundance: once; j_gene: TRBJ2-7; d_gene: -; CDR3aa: CASSIMIGSWAYEQYF; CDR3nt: TGTGCCAGTAGTATTATGATTGGGAGCTGGGCGTACGAGCAGTACTTC
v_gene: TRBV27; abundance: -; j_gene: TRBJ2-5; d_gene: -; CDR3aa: CASSLSPGTPRETQYF; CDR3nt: TGTGCCAGCAGTTTATCCCCTGGGACACCCCGGGAGACCCAGTACTTC
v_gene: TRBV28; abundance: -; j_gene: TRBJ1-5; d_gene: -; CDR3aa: CASRRQINQPQHF; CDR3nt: TGTGCCAGCAGGAGACAGATCAATCAGCCCCAGCATTTT
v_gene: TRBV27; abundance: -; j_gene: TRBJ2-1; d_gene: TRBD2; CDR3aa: CASTRGGYNEQFF; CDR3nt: TGTGCCAGCACGCGGGGAGGGTACAATGAGCAGTTCTTC
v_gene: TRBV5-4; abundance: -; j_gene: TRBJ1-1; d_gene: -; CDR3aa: CASSFGAPNTEAFF; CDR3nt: TGTGCCAGCAGCTTCGGGGCCCCAAACACTGAAGCTTTCTTT